This T cell receptor beta chain was captured by sequencing in a study of technical replicates of blood from a handful of donors. The method was immunoSEQ multiplex PCR; TCRdb's version includes in-frame clones alone and lacks a portion of them. The sample records 75,000 to 100,000 clones, roughly 94% being singletons. The CDR3 contains 12 residues. Germline loops: CDR1 SGHAT, CDR2 FQNNGV. Trimming cost V 1 base and J 8 bases, with 5 bases left between them. This chain uses TRBV11-2 with TRBJ2-2; D ambiguous. The specimen was T cells isolated from PBMCs. This clonotype was obtained from a human donor in good health. CDR3 amino acids: CASSLGAGELFF. CDR3 nucleotides: TGTGCCAGCAGCTTAGGGGCAGGGGAGCTGTTTTTT.